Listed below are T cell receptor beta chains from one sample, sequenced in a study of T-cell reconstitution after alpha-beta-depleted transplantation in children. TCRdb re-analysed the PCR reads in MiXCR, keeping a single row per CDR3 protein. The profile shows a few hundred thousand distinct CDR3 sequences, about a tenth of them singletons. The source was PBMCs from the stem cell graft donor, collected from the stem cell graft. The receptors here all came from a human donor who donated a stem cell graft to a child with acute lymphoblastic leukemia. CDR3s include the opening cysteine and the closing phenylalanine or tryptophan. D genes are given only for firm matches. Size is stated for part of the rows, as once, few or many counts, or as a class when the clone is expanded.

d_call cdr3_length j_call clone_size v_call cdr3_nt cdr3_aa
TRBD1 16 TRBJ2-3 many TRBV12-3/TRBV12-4 TGTGCCAGCAGCTCCCTGGACAGGGCCAACACAGATACGCAGTATTTT CASSSLDRANTDTQYF
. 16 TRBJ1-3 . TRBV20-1 TGCAGTGCTAGAGATCTTGGGGACACCTCTGGAAACACCATATATTTT CSARDLGDTSGNTIYF
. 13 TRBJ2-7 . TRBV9 TGTGCCAGCAGCGAGGGAGGCCGGAGCGAGCAGTACTTC CASSEGGRSEQYF
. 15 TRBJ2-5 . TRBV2 TGTGCCAGCAGTGAACCTCTGACACAATGGGAGACCCAGTACTTC CASSEPLTQWETQYF
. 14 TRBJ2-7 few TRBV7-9 TGTGCCAGCAGCTTAATGGCGGCCTCCTACGAGCAGTACTTC CASSLMAASYEQYF
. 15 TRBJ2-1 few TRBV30 TGTGCCTGGAGTAGGGTAGCGGACGTTAACAATGAGCAGTTCTTC CAWSRVADVNNEQFF
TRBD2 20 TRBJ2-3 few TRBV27 TGTGCCAGCAGCTCAGGGACTAGCGGGAGGGGACTGATGGGCACAGATACGCAGTATTTT CASSSGTSGRGLMGTDTQYF
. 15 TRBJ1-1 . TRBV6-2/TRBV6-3 TGTGCCAGCACCCCCGGGCAGGGCGGGAACACTGAAGCTTTCTTT CASTPGQGGNTEAFF
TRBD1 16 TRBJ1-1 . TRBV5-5 TGTGCCAGCAGCTTGGGGACAGGGGTCATGAACACTGAAGCTTTCTTT CASSLGTGVMNTEAFF
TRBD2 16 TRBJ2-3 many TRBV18 TGTGCCAGCTCAGAGGGAGCGGGAGTGATCCCAGATACGCAGTATTTT CASSEGAGVIPDTQYF
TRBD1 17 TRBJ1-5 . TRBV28 TGTGCCAGCAGCCCCTTCGGGACAGGGTTGGGCAATCAGCCCCAGCATTTT CASSPFGTGLGNQPQHF
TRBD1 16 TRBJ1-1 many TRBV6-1 TGTGCCAGCAGTGAAGGGGCGACAGGGGTGAACACTGAAGCTTTCTTT CASSEGATGVNTEAFF
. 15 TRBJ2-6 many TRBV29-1 TGCAGCGCCGTCACTGGCCGCTCTGGGGCCAACGTCCTGACTTTC CSAVTGRSGANVLTF
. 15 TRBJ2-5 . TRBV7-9 TGTGCCAGCAGCTCCCTTGGAGGAGCCCAAGAGACCCAGTACTTC CASSSLGGAQETQYF
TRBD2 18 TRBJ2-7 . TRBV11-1 TGTGCCAGCAGCTTTAAGGGGACGGGAGGCGGGCCGCGTGGGGAGCAGTACTTC CASSFKGTGGGPRGEQYF